This T cell receptor (beta chain) was obtained from a study of cytomegalovirus exposure and HLA in healthy donors. Study-wide points: Diagnosis of cytomegalovirus status made by the classifier reportedly showed high specificity and sensitivity.

Germline-derived CDR1 and CDR2 are MDHEN and SYDVKM. Trimming left V 5 bases short and J 0 bases short, with 14 bases between. The CDR3 runs 16 residues. Method: immunoSEQ multiplex PCR; TCRdb's copy keeps in-frame clones and lacks some. The data show 150,000 to 170,000 clones, 86% seen once. A remark on this clone: Its matching antigen is unknown.

The source is a human donor in good health. The source material was PBMCs. The rearrangement links TRBV28 to TRBJ1-5; D possibly corresponds to TRBD1 (6 bases). The CDR3 DNA reads as TGTGCCAGCAGTGAGATACAGGGCAATAGCAATCAGCCCCAGCATTTT. Protein: CASSEIQGNSNQPQHF.